The clone carrying this T cell receptor (beta chain) was detected only a few times. This record belongs to a study of Ad26.COV2.S vaccination and SARS-CoV-2 variants. This table comes from immunoSEQ multiplex PCR, and its TCRdb copy is limited to in-frame clones, with some not included. The data contain over 90,000 clones, roughly 80% of them singletons. Sequenced material: peripheral blood, taken after recovery from COVID-19. The origin of this receptor is a human donor who had recovered from COVID-19.

CDR3 in DNA: TGTGCCAGCAGTTTAGGAAGGGGTACTGAAGCTTTCTTT. This codes for CASSLGRGTEAFF. The rearrangement joins TRBV12-3 or TRBV12-4 to TRBJ1-1; tentatively, D is TRBD1 (5 bases). The V end was cut by 1 base, the J end by 5 bases, with 8 bases between. This CDR3 has 13 residues.